The 30 T cell receptor beta chains reported below all come from one sample, sequenced in a study of blood T cells in healthy people across ages. PCR was performed a second time for about 7 to 11 cycles using a sample-barcoded 5' primer and a J-beta primer mix. Each CDR3 protein is one row after TCRdb ran MiXCR on the 5' RACE reads. Of roughly 1.7 million distinct CDR3 sequences listed, roughly 30% are singletons. The sequenced sample was blood. Every receptor here comes from a woman aged 25-40 years in good health.

The V call is TRBV20-1, the J call TRBJ2-1, with D perhaps TRBD1 (5 bases). CDR3 size: 12 residues. Trimming took 5 bases from V and 10 from J, leaving 15 bases between them. The germline CDR1 and CDR2 sequences are DFQATT and SNEGSKA (reference sequence). CDR3 coding DNA: TGCAGTGCTCCTAGGGGTGCGATCGAGCAGTTCTTC. Translating gives CSAPRGAIEQFF.

Regarding this clonotype: A read error may explain this, as a much larger clone is one base away. This chain connects TRBV27 to TRBJ1-1, with 8 bases fitting TRBD1. V lost 4 bases and J lost 4; bases outside the gene matches: 2. The CDR3 is 13 amino acids. CDR1 MNHEY and CDR2 SMNVEV come from the germline V gene (reference sequence). CDR3 protein: CASSWTGLTEAFF. The CDR3 nucleotides are TGTGCCAGCAGTTGGACAGGGCTCACTGAAGCTTTCTTT.

This chain uses TRBV30 with TRBJ2-7, with D perhaps TRBD2 (7 bases). Trimming cost V 3 bases and J 5 bases, with 20 bases left between them. From germline, CDR1 is GTSNPN and CDR2 SVGIG (reference sequence). This CDR3 is 15 amino acids long. DNA of the CDR3: TGTGCCTGGAGCGATATCATAGGGGGGGACGACGAGCAGTACTTC. Residues: CAWSDIIGGDDEQYF.

The chain has TRBV20-1 and TRBJ2-5; 8 nucleotides match TRBD1. The germline V gene encodes CDR1 DFQATT and CDR2 SNEGSKA (reference sequence). The length of the CDR3 is 16 residues. Trimming cost V 0 bases and J 5 bases; bases outside gene matches: 11. CDR3 residues: CSARDRQGAPGETQYF. Here the CDR3 DNA reads TGCAGTGCTAGAGATAGGCAGGGGGCGCCGGGGGAGACCCAGTACTTC.

This clonotype was counted between two and nine times. The rearrangement links TRBV12-3 or TRBV12-4 to TRBJ2-1; D is unresolved. V was trimmed by 5 bases and J by 7 bases, leaving 12 bases between them. This CDR3 has 13 residues. DNA of the CDR3: TGTGCCAGCAGTCCGCTTAGAGGAAATGAGCAGTTCTTC. Its protein product is CASSPLRGNEQFF.

The chain combines TRBV4-1 with TRBJ2-3, with 8 bases aligning to TRBD2. Germline lookup yields CDR1 MGHRA and CDR2 YSYEKL. The CDR3 spans 17 residues. Germline trimming cut 2 bases from V and 6 bases from J; bases unmatched to any gene: 13. CDR3 residues: CASSQTPGTRALDTQYF. CDR3 sequence (DNA): TGCGCCAGCAGCCAAACCCCCGGGACTAGGGCTCTGGATACGCAGTATTTT.

J is TRBJ2-7 and V is TRBV12-3 or TRBV12-4, with TRBD2 matching over 12 bases. V was clipped by 7 bases and J by 2 bases; unmatched bases: 12. The CDR3 contains 17 residues. CDR3 sequence: CASTLILTSGGPYEQYF. CDR3 bases: TGTGCCAGCACTCTAATCCTGACTAGCGGGGGTCCCTACGAGCAGTACTTC.

The chain is built from TRBV6-5 and TRBJ2-3; D is unresolved. Germline V gives CDR1 MNHEY, CDR2 SVGAGI. The CDR3 has 13 amino acids. Trimming removed 6 bases from V and 6 bases from J, with 13 bases in between. DNA of the CDR3: TGTGCCAGCAGCCGCCGGTTGACGGATACGCAGTATTTT. It encodes CASSRRLTDTQYF.

V and J are TRBV28 and TRBJ2-7; 7 positions agree with TRBD1. V lost 3 bases and J lost 6; bases outside the gene matches: 14. This CDR3 is 16 amino acids long. Germline V lookup: CDR1 MDHEN, CDR2 SYDVKM. DNA of the CDR3: TGTGCCAGCAGTTTCTTTGCGCGACAGGGAATGCGCGAGCAGTACTTC. This codes for CASSFFARQGMREQYF.

V is TRBV7-9 and J is TRBJ1-6; the match to TRBD1 covers 10 bases. The CDR3 runs to 19 residues. Germline loops: CDR1 SEHNR, CDR2 FQNEAQ (reference sequence). J was trimmed by 4 bases and V by 1 base; bases with no gene match: 10. The CDR3 DNA is TGTGCCAGCAGCTTAGAAGGGACAGGGGCTATGACTTATAATTCACCCCTCCACTTT. Amino acid sequence: CASSLEGTGAMTYNSPLHF.

V and J are TRBV4-1 and TRBJ2-1; the match to TRBD2 covers 13 bases. Germline CDR1 is MGHRA and CDR2 is YSYEKL. CDR3 length: 19 amino acids. J lost 4 bases, V lost 2 bases, and 11 bases had no gene match. This CDR3 reads CASSQTGLAGDTMYNEQFF. DNA of the CDR3: TGCGCCAGCAGCCAAACAGGACTAGCGGGGGACACCATGTACAATGAGCAGTTCTTC.

Here the CDR3 DNA reads TGTGCCAGCAGTACTCGCCCCGGACAGCATAATTCACCCCTCCACTTT. It encodes CASSTRPGQHNSPLHF. This chain joins TRBV28 and TRBJ1-6; D might be TRBD1 (6 bases). The CDR3 is made up of 16 amino acids. Trimming pared 5 bases from V and 5 bases from J, leaving 16 bases between. Germline lookup yields CDR1 MDHEN and CDR2 SYDVKM.

The V gene is TRBV15, the J gene TRBJ2-2; D gene uncertain. This CDR3 has 18 residues. V was trimmed by 3 bases and J by 0 bases, leaving 17 bases between them. Germline V CDR1 and CDR2: LNHNV, YYDKDF (reference sequence). Here the CDR3 DNA reads TGTGCCACCAGCAGCACACAAGTCAAGTATACGAACACCGGGGAGCTGTTTTTT. Translated, it gives CATSSTQVKYTNTGELFF.

This chain links TRBV7-2 with TRBJ2-5, with D perhaps being TRBD1 or TRBD2 (5 bases each). The germline V gene encodes CDR1 SGHTA and CDR2 FQGNSA. There are 13 residues in the CDR3. V gave up 5 bases and J gave up 5 bases, with 12 bases separating them. CDR3 nucleotide sequence: TGTGCCAGCAGCCTGGGACGGTGGGAGACCCAGTACTTC. Amino acids: CASSLGRWETQYF.

This clonotype was recorded a few times. J is TRBJ2-4 and V is TRBV11-2; possibly TRBD1 or TRBD2 for D (6 bases each). This CDR3 contains 14 residues. V lost 5 bases and J lost 6, with 14 bases in between. CDR1 is SGHAT and CDR2 is FQNNGV in the germline V gene. The chain's CDR3 is CASSPGDFRNIQYF. The DNA for the CDR3 is TGTGCCAGCAGCCCAGGGGACTTCAGAAACATTCAGTACTTC.

This clonotype occurred a few times. This chain links TRBV5-1 with TRBJ2-1, with D possibly matching TRBD2 (6 bases). The CDR3 sequence is 16 residues long. Germline CDR1 and CDR2: SGHRS and YFSETQ. Trimming removed 3 bases at V and 1 base at J, with 14 bases between. The CDR3 is CASSSMGGFSYNEQFF. CDR3 sequence (DNA): TGCGCCAGCAGCTCTATGGGGGGATTTTCCTACAATGAGCAGTTCTTC.

The gene calls are TRBV9 and TRBJ2-1, with D tentatively TRBD2 (6 bases). There are 16 residues in the CDR3. The V and J ends lost 2 bases and 2 bases respectively, with 14 bases between them. Germline V gene lookup returns CDR1 SGDLS and CDR2 YYNGEE. The chain's CDR3 is CASSVEGLTPYNEQFF. CDR3 DNA: TGTGCCAGCAGCGTTGAGGGACTTACCCCCTACAATGAGCAGTTCTTC.

The rearrangement uses TRBV6-6 and TRBJ2-2; D remains unclear. V was shortened by 6 bases and J by 3 bases, with 5 bases between the two germline ends. CDR1 and CDR2 (germline): MNHNY, SVGAGI (reference sequence). The CDR3 is 12 amino acids. CDR3 sequence: CASRPYTGELFF. CDR3 in DNA: TGTGCCAGCAGACCGTACACCGGGGAGCTGTTTTTT.

This clonotype was recorded a few times. This sequence joins TRBV6-2 or TRBV6-3 and TRBJ2-1; TRBD2 aligns across 13 bases. This CDR3 contains 17 residues. In germline, CDR1 is MNHEY, CDR2 SVGEGT. The ends lost 7 bases at V and 8 bases at J; junction bases unmatched: 14. CDR3 coding DNA: TGTGCCAGCAATCTTACTCCGGGACTAGCGGGGATTGATGAGCAGTTCTTC. This codes for CASNLTPGLAGIDEQFF.

The rearrangement uses TRBV6-1 and TRBJ2-7; D possibly uses TRBD1 or TRBD2 (5 bases each). The germline gives CDR1 MNHNS, CDR2 SASEGT. The CDR3 contains 14 residues. Between the trimmed V and J ends, which lost 7 bases and 0 bases, there was a span of 13 bases. In nucleotides, the CDR3 is TGTGCCAGCATTCCGGGGACGGTCTCCTACGAGCAGTACTTC. Its translation is CASIPGTVSYEQYF.

The chain is built from TRBV3-1 and TRBJ1-3; D might be TRBD1 (6 bases). Germline CDR1 reads LGHDT; CDR2 reads YNNKEL (reference sequence). This CDR3 is 16 amino acids long. V gave up 8 bases and J gave up 0 bases, with 17 bases separating them. CDR3 sequence reads: CASRPGGYSSGNTIYF. CDR3 in DNA: TGTGCCAGCCGCCCGGGGGGCTATAGCTCTGGAAACACCATATATTTT. Full variable domain (missing parts from reference TRBV3-1 and TRBJ1-3): DTAVSQTPKYLVTQMGNDKSIKCEQNLGHDTMYWYKQDSKKFLKIMFSYNNKELIINETVPNRFSPKSPDKAHLNLHINSLELGDSAVYFCASRPGGYSSGNTIYFGEGSWLTVV.

This clonotype was detected only a few times. The V gene is TRBV12-3 or TRBV12-4, the J gene TRBJ1-5, with D maybe TRBD1 (6 bases). The CDR3 loop spans 16 amino acids. V was clipped by 3 bases and J by 0 bases, with 12 bases between them. DNA for the CDR3: TGTGCCAGCAGTTTTTGGCAGGGACATAGCAATCAGCCCCAGCATTTT. Protein product: CASSFWQGHSNQPQHF.

This chain joins TRBV27 and TRBJ2-2, with 9 bases matching TRBD1. The CDR3 runs to 16 residues. Germline-derived CDR1 and CDR2 are MNHEY and SMNVEV (reference sequence). With 1 base clipped from V and 0 bases from J, the junction kept 0 bases outside the gene matches. CDR3 protein: CASSLWDRANTGELFF. As DNA, the CDR3 is TGTGCCAGCAGTTTATGGGACAGGGCGAACACCGGGGAGCTGTTTTTT.

The CDR3: CASSLEGESTEAFF. In DNA form, the CDR3 reads TGTGCCAGCAGCCTTGAGGGGGAAAGCACTGAAGCTTTCTTT. The chain has TRBV6-6 and TRBJ1-1; TRBD1 is a possible D gene (6 bases). Germline V lookup: CDR1 MNHNY, CDR2 SVGAGI (reference sequence). The ends were cut back, 6 bases at V and 4 bases at J, with 15 bases in the middle. The CDR3 consists of 14 residues.

The chain combines TRBV4-2 with TRBJ2-5, with 11 bases that match TRBD2. CDR3 length equals 19 residues. V trimming: 4 bases; J trimming: 2 bases; junction bases outside the gene matches: 15. Germline V gene data show CDR1 as LGHNA and CDR2 as YNFKEQ. The CDR3 is CASSRDSRTSGLEQETQYF. As DNA, the CDR3 is TGTGCCAGCAGCCGAGATTCCAGGACTAGCGGGCTAGAACAAGAGACCCAGTACTTC.

Turning to this clonotype: Sequence at one end of the junction differs from germline and may be a read error. The chain carries TRBV20-1 and TRBJ2-3; 8 nucleotides agree with TRBD2. CDR3 length equals 15 residues. Germline lookup yields CDR1 DFQATT and CDR2 SNEGSKA (reference sequence). This CDR3 is CSATPTSGHTDTQYF. The CDR3, as DNA: TGCAGTGCTACCCCCACTAGCGGCCACACAGATACACAGTATTTT.

The chain is built from TRBV27 and TRBJ2-1; maybe TRBD1 (5 bases). V lost 3 bases, J lost 7 bases, and 13 bases lay in between. The CDR3 runs 14 residues. Germline V gene lookup returns CDR1 MNHEY and CDR2 SMNVEV (reference sequence). The CDR3 DNA sequence: TGTGCCAGCAGTTTTGGGGCCCCCTGGAATGAGCAGTTCTTC. Translated, it gives CASSFGAPWNEQFF.

The V call is TRBV19, the J call TRBJ2-3; a weak D match, TRBD1 (6 bases). Trimming removed 6 bases at V and 2 bases at J, with 15 bases between. The CDR3 sequence is 15 residues long. Per germline, CDR1 LNHDA and CDR2 SQIVND (reference sequence). The CDR3 reads CASSLAGEHTDTQYF. In nucleotides, the CDR3 is TGTGCCAGTAGCTTGGCAGGGGAGCACACAGATACGCAGTATTTT.

Concerning this clonotype itself: One base away lies a much larger clone, so this may be a sequencing read error. V and J are TRBV7-9 and TRBJ2-7; D is undetermined. The CDR3 spans 12 residues. The V gene's germline CDR1 is SEHNR and CDR2 FQNEAQ (reference sequence). The CDR3 here is CAGSITSYEQYF. The CDR3 DNA follows: TGTGCCGGCAGCATAACCTCCTACGAGCAGTACTTC. The whole variable domain, filled in from reference TRBV7-9 and TRBJ2-7, reads DTGVSQNPRHKITKRGQNVTFRCDPISEHNRLYWYRQTLGQGPEFLTYFQNEAQLEKSRLLSDRFSAERPKGSFSTLEIQRTEQGDSAMYLCAGSITSYEQYFGPGTRLTVT.

As for this clonotype: Its ends do not fully match the called genes, so a read error is possible. The chain links TRBV4-1 to TRBJ2-7; 7 nucleotides match TRBD2. CDR3 size: 16 residues. CDR1 MGHRA and CDR2 YSYEKL come from the germline V gene. CDR3 DNA sequence: TGCGCCAACAGCCAAGACCAAACGGGGGGCTCCTACGAGCAGTACTTC. This translates into CANSQDQTGGSYEQYF.